The 20 T cell receptor beta chains below were found in one sample sequenced in a study of blood T cell repertoires in COVID-19. Assay used: immunoSEQ multiplex PCR; TCRdb lists only in-frame clones, some missing. The sample yields about 60,000 clones, around 90% seen once. Sequencing was performed on peripheral blood. The receptors shown here come from a human donor with acute or convalescent COVID-19. The donor label of this sample is uncertain.

CDR3 region: CASSLAGGSFNEQFF. The CDR3 DNA reads as TGCGCCAGCAGCTTGGCCGGGGGGAGCTTCAATGAGCAGTTCTTC. The chain has TRBV5-1 and TRBJ2-1; TRBD2 agrees at 7 bases. The trim removed 0 bases at V and 6 bases at J, leaving 6 bases unmatched. The CDR3 contains 15 residues. Germline CDR1 reads SGHRS; CDR2 reads YFSETQ.

The J gene is TRBJ2-3, the V gene TRBV24-1, with 9 bases aligning to TRBD2. The trim removed 2 bases at V and 6 bases at J, leaving 5 bases unmatched. CDR3 size: 15 residues. Germline values: CDR1 KGHDR, CDR2 SFDVKD. CDR3 region: CATSDWAGGLDTQYF. The CDR3 region has the DNA TGTGCCACCAGTGATTGGGCGGGAGGGCTGGATACGCAGTATTTT.

This clone was detected a few times. This rearrangement joins TRBV7-6 to TRBJ2-6; possibly TRBD1 for D (5 bases). The CDR3 has 15 residues. Germline CDR1 SGHVS, CDR2 FNYEAQ. V gave up 4 bases and J gave up 1 base, with 8 bases separating them. The CDR3 region has the DNA TGTGCCAGCAGCTCGACAGCTTCTGGGGCCAACGTCCTGACTTTC. Translated, it gives CASSSTASGANVLTF.

The rearrangement links TRBV20-1 to TRBJ2-7, with 7 bases that match TRBD1. Germline V lookup: CDR1 DFQATT, CDR2 SNEGSKA (reference sequence). The CDR3 runs to 16 residues. Losses at the gene ends were 3 bases for V and 6 bases for J; bases not matched to a gene: 17. The DNA of the CDR3 is TGCAGTGCTAGTGAAATTCACAGGGGTCTAAGGGGCGAGCAGTACTTC. This encodes CSASEIHRGLRGEQYF.

The chain recombines TRBV4-1 with TRBJ1-3, with TRBD1 identical over 7 bases. Germline-derived CDR1 and CDR2 are MGHRA and YSYEKL. The junction had 8 bases not matched to a gene; V was cut back by 8 bases and J by 1 base. CDR3 size: 15 residues. The CDR3 reads CASSGSGGSGNTIYF. The CDR3 nucleotides are TGCGCCAGCTCAGGGTCAGGGGGTTCTGGAAACACCATATATTTT.

The rearrangement links TRBV11-1 to TRBJ1-2, with 9 positions matching TRBD1. The V gene end was trimmed by 5 bases and the J gene end by 1 base; junction bases not matched to a gene: 8. Germline V gene lookup returns CDR1 SGHAT and CDR2 FQDESV (reference sequence). This CDR3 region has 16 residues. This CDR3 reads CASSPSPGQGNYGYTF. CDR3 bases: TGTGCCAGCAGCCCTAGCCCGGGACAGGGTAACTATGGCTACACCTTC.

CDR3 DNA sequence: TGTGCCAGCAGCTTAGCGTCAGGGGGCTACGGCTATGGCTACACCTTC. Protein product: CASSLASGGYGYGYTF. V is TRBV7-2 and J is TRBJ1-2; 8 bases are shared with TRBD1. The V segment lost 0 bases and the J segment 4 bases; nucleotides outside the gene matches: 7. The CDR3 spans 16 residues. Germline V gene data show CDR1 as SGHTA and CDR2 as FQGNSA.

This clone was picked up a small number of times. This rearrangement joins TRBV9 to TRBJ2-6; no clear D. Germline assignment: CDR1 SGDLS and CDR2 YYNGEE. The V gene lost 4 bases and the J gene lost 0 bases, with 8 bases spanning the gap. The CDR3 totals 15 residues. The CDR3 DNA reads as TGTGCCAGCAGCCCACATATCTCTGGGGCCAACGTCCTGACTTTC. Translating it yields CASSPHISGANVLTF.

The CDR3 sequence: CASSASVGAPEAFF. CDR3 DNA sequence: TGTGCCAGCAGCGCCTCGGTGGGGGCCCCTGAAGCTTTCTTT. The rearrangement links TRBV6-4 to TRBJ1-1; tentatively, D is TRBD1 (6 bases). V gave up 6 bases and J gave up 6 bases, with 17 bases separating them. The CDR3 consists of 14 residues. Germline V gene data show CDR1 as MRHNA and CDR2 as SNTAGT.

The chain links TRBV11-1 to TRBJ2-5, with TRBD2 as a possible D gene (5 bases). CDR3 length: 13 residues. V was pared by 7 bases and J by 4 bases, with 13 bases between. CDR1 is SGHAT, CDR2 FQDESV, per germline (reference sequence). The CDR3 protein is CASTYKEGETQYF. CDR3 nucleotide sequence: TGTGCCAGCACCTACAAAGAGGGAGAGACCCAGTACTTC.

The V and J genes are TRBV24-1 and TRBJ2-3; 10 nucleotides line up with TRBD1. The CDR3 has 17 residues. V was pared by 3 bases and J by 5 bases, with 10 bases of the junction left unmatched. In germline, CDR1 is KGHDR, CDR2 SFDVKD. Written as DNA, the CDR3 is TGTGCCACCAGTGATCGATCGGGACAGGGGCAAATAGATACGCAGTATTTT. This translates into CATSDRSGQGQIDTQYF.

The chain uses TRBV12-3 or TRBV12-4 and TRBJ2-3; D possibly corresponds to TRBD1 (6 bases). Trimming took 7 bases from V and 5 from J, leaving 13 bases between them. The CDR3 runs 13 residues. DNA of the CDR3: TGTGCCAGCAAAATACAGGGTGAAGATACGCAGTATTTT. As protein: CASKIQGEDTQYF.

The chain has TRBV7-9 and TRBJ2-6; 8 nucleotides agree with TRBD2. The CDR3 is 17 residues long. The junction had 12 bases not matched to a gene; V was cut back by 1 base and J by 10 bases. Germline V gene sequence: CDR1 SEHNR, CDR2 FQNEAQ (reference sequence). DNA for the CDR3: TGTGCCAGCAGCTTAGTGGCGGGAGGCTTTTCCTCTAACGTCCTGACTTTC. Its protein is CASSLVAGGFSSNVLTF. Full variable domain (missing parts from reference TRBV7-9 and TRBJ2-6): DTGVSQNPRHKITKRGQNVTFRCDPISEHNRLYWYRQTLGQGPEFLTYFQNEAQLEKSRLLSDRFSAERPKGSFSTLEIQRTEQGDSAMYLCASSLVAGGFSSNVLTFGAGSRLTVL.

This chain joins TRBV9 and TRBJ2-7, with 8 bases lining up with TRBD1. Germline loops: CDR1 SGDLS, CDR2 YYNGEE. The V and J ends lost 0 bases and 7 bases, in that order; junction bases with no gene match: 9. The CDR3 totals 15 residues. This chain's CDR3 is CASSVETGALEEQYV. CDR3 coding DNA: TGTGCCAGCAGCGTAGAGACAGGGGCGCTGGAGGAGCAGTACGTC.

The genes are TRBV5-1 and TRBJ2-5; D gene uncertain. CDR1 is SGHRS, CDR2 YFSETQ, per germline. V lost 0 bases and J lost 1, with 7 bases in between. The CDR3 sequence is 14 residues long. This chain's CDR3 is CASSLVGRQETQYF. CDR3 nucleotides: TGCGCCAGCAGCTTGGTTGGCCGCCAAGAGACCCAGTACTTC.

The J gene is TRBJ1-1, the V gene TRBV13; 9 bases match TRBD1. V was pared by 6 bases and J by 5 bases, with 4 bases of the junction left unmatched. This CDR3 is built from 13 residues. Germline V CDR1 and CDR2: PRHDT, FYEKMQ (reference sequence). The CDR3 DNA reads TGTGCCAGCAGACCGACAGGGGGGACTGAAGCTTTCTTT. Its protein is CASRPTGGTEAFF.

This clone was recorded only once. This chain joins TRBV7-2 and TRBJ2-7; D possibly corresponds to TRBD2 (6 bases). The V gene's germline CDR1 is SGHTA and CDR2 FQGNSA. This CDR3 region has 14 residues. Trimming removed 6 bases from V and 5 bases from J, with 17 bases in between. The CDR3 bases are TGTGCCAGCAGGTCCGCCCGGGGGAGCCACGAGCAGTACTTC. This codes for CASRSARGSHEQYF.

The chain couples TRBV10-3 to TRBJ2-1; 8 bases are shared with TRBD2. Germline-derived CDR1 and CDR2 are ENHRY and SYGVKD. V lost 3 bases to trimming and J lost 5 bases; unmatched junction nucleotides: 3. This CDR3 has 14 residues. For the CDR3, the DNA is TGTGCCATCAGTGATGCGCGGGGGGACAATGAGCAGTTCTTC. Its protein is CAISDARGDNEQFF.

V usage is TRBV10-3 and J usage is TRBJ1-4; D perhaps matches TRBD1 (5 bases). Deletions cut 5 bases from V and 5 bases from J, with 9 bases between. Germline lookup yields CDR1 ENHRY and CDR2 SYGVKD. The CDR3 spans 13 residues. The CDR3 sequence: CAISLPGNEKLFF. The CDR3 bases are TGTGCCATCAGTTTACCAGGGAATGAAAAACTGTTTTTT.

The V gene is TRBV7-8, the J gene TRBJ2-7, with a weak D call TRBD1 (5 bases). V was trimmed by 4 bases and J by 2 bases, leaving 12 bases between them. Germline V lookup: CDR1 SGHVS, CDR2 FQNEAQ. This CDR3 region has 14 residues. The DNA of the CDR3 is TGTGCCAGCAGCTCGCGACAGCGAGCCTACGAGCAGTACGTC. Its translation is CASSSRQRAYEQYV.